Sequencing of this T cell receptor (beta chain) was carried out in a study of blood T cell repertoires in COVID-19. Assay: immunoSEQ multiplex PCR; the TCRdb copy retains only in-frame clones and omits some. The table shows about 220,000 clones, with around 90% occurring only once. The germline V gene encodes CDR1 SGHNT and CDR2 YENEEA. CDR3 size: 13 residues. V lost 4 bases and J lost 3, with 7 bases in between. The chain employs TRBV11-3 and TRBJ1-3; D ambiguous. This receptor was obtained from a woman aged 25 to 39 who had recovered from COVID-19. Sequenced: PBMCs or T cells enriched from blood (not recorded which). The CDR3 here is CASSSGIGNTIYF. The DNA for the CDR3 is TGTGCCAGCAGCTCAGGCATTGGAAACACCATATATTTT. The full variable domain, in which reference TRBV11-3 and TRBJ1-3 provide the parts outside the CDR3, is EAGVVQSPRYKIIEKKQPVAFWCNPISGHNTLYWYLQNLGQGPELLIRYENEEAVDDSQLPKDRFSAERLKGVDSTLKIQPAELGDSAVYLCASSSGIGNTIYFGEGSWLTVV.